This record concerns one T cell receptor beta chain sequence. Repertoires were generated with immunoSEQ multiplex PCR, while TCRdb's copy carries only in-frame clones and drops some. The sample includes 5,000 or so clones, 60% to 65% seen only once; the top ten take around 27%. This specimen belongs to a study of early stage breast cancer tumors. The wider study: ER+/PR+/HER2- status applied to about 75% of the 16 invasive breast tumors.

The germline V gene encodes CDR1 MNHEY and CDR2 SMNVEV (reference sequence). The CDR3 covers 11 residues. Trimming removed 6 bases at V and 6 bases at J, with 8 bases between. The specimen was breast tumor tissue. This receptor was obtained from a person aged 45-65 years with breast cancer. The chain uses TRBV27 and TRBJ2-5; perhaps D is TRBD1 or TRBD2 (5 bases each). CDR3 bases: TGTGCCAGCAGAGAGGGGAAGACCCAGTACTTC. Translating gives CASREGKTQYF.